This TCR beta chain was found in a study of T cell repertoires in cytomegalovirus infection. This clonotype was seen repeatedly, ten times or more. Germline loops: CDR1 SGHTA, CDR2 FQGTGA. The CDR3 length is 15 residues. V lost 5 bases and J 4 bases, leaving 15 bases between the germline ends. Each CDR3 protein gets one entry after TCRdb re-called the reads with MiXCR. The sample yields under 350,000 distinct CDR3 sequences, about 9.2% seen once. The receptor was derived from a human donor in good health (CMV status not recorded). Some clones in this sample may be carry-over from other donors' samples. The sample was PBMCs. This chain links TRBV7-3 with TRBJ2-1, with a possible D match to TRBD2 (5 bases). The CDR3 DNA follows: TGTGCCAGCAGCCTCTTACTAGGCCCATACAATGAGCAGTTCTTC. It specifies CASSLLLGPYNEQFF.